The text below deals with one T cell receptor beta chain. Its recognized antigen is unknown. Qualities for individual bases were not recorded, and no much larger clone is one base off. TCRbeta CDR3 regions were amplified from genomic DNA by means of the immunoSEQ Assay, a bias-controlled multiplex PCR. The study's processing was this. Nucleated cell counts per sample were estimated from amplification of reference gene primers within the assay. To quantify the absolute abundance of each unique TCRbeta CDR3 rearrangement, sequence reads were collapsed and filtered. Productive Simpson clonality was computed per sample as the square root of Simpson's diversity index over productive rearrangements. TCRdb provides this immuneACCESS table in a form limited to in-frame rearrangements. Some clones are lacking; in checked studies, under half of them reflect an unresolved V gene, and why the rest are absent is not known. V and J calls and clone size follow that table, whereas D and trimming were derived from the DNA. For this sample there are 390,000 or so clones; around 89% appear just once. The ten largest clones add up to roughly 1% of the sample.

Looking up the germline V gene (reference sequence) yields CDR1 MNHEY and CDR2 SMNVEV. The CDR3 goes from the cysteine to the phenylalanine over 14 residues. Only the CDR3 portion is preserved as DNA: 42 bases, with reading frame beginning at the first base. Deletion took 8 bases off V and 7 bases off J, with a span of 18 bases between the germline ends. The data were obtained in a study of blood T cell repertoires in COVID-19 (dated by TCRdb to about 2020). As for the study more broadly: Collaborator samples came from the United States, Italy and Spain and covered acute and convalescent phases of COVID-19. Where available, HLA class I and class II types were obtained from metadata supplied by the sample provider rather than from assay-based typing. A de-identified subject ID, COVID-19 status, age in years and sex were almost always included in the sample metadata. Deeply sampled blood TCRbeta repertoires from subjects exposed to, actively infected with, or recovered from COVID-19 were included in the dataset. The samples were drawn from the first 160 participants of the ongoing ImmuneRACE study and from 950 to 1,500 subjects provided by 6 global collaborators. The repertoires were released in a freely available public database intended as a resource for research on the immune response to SARS-CoV-2. The prospective study material was composed of cDNA or gDNA derived from T cells, B-cell-depleted T cells, or PBMCs.

In the prospective study, participants were roughly 18 to 100 years old, resided in about 25 geographic areas of the United States, and were enrolled through a virtual design. In the prospective study, cohorts were assigned on the basis of participant-reported clinical history obtained from a screening survey and a study questionnaire. ImmuneRACE Cohort 3 recovered participants were defined by two consecutive negative NP/OP PCR tests, healthcare professional clearance, or symptom resolution. In the prospective study, mobile phlebotomists collected whole blood, serum and a nasopharyngeal or oropharyngeal swab from each participant. Participants in the prospective study had the option to provide additional blood draws and questionnaires over a 2-month period. Blood samples from the prospective study were shipped frozen or at room temperature prior to DNA extraction. General conclusions and limits of the study: The quantity of clinical and demographic metadata differed by source and by participant and was supplied without curation.

The V gene is TRBV27 and the J gene is TRBJ2-1; the best D guess is TRBD1, with 5 bases matching. Specimen: PBMCs or T cells enriched from blood (not recorded which). The receptor comes from a man younger than 35 who had recovered from COVID-19. The CDR3 region reads CASSGQAAHNEQFF. The nucleotide sequence reads TGTGCCAGCTCTGGACAAGCCGCGCATAATGAGCAGTTCTTC.